The clone carrying this T cell receptor beta chain was counted a few times. TCRdb used MiXCR to reprocess the 5' RACE reads, holding one entry per CDR3 protein. This sample has about 630,000 distinct CDR3 sequences, with 9% to 15% found just once. This sample was taken from a study of T cells after yellow fever vaccination. V dropped 6 bases and J dropped 7 bases, with 13 bases sitting between them. CDR3 length equals 13 residues. The V gene's germline CDR1 is SQVTM and CDR2 ANQGSEA. The sample in question was PBMCs, obtained on the day of the yellow fever booster vaccination. The chain joins TRBV29-1 to TRBJ1-6, with D hard to call. This receptor was obtained from a man aged 25-45 years who received the YFV17D yellow fever vaccine. CDR3 region: CSVMARDNSPLHF. The CDR3 DNA reads as TGCAGCGTGATGGCCAGAGACAATTCACCCCTCCACTTT. The full variable domain, rest sourced from reference TRBV29-1 and TRBJ1-6, is SAVISQKPSRDICQRGTSLTIQCQVDSQVTMMFWYRQQPGQSLTLIATANQGSEATYESGFVIDKFPISRPNLTFSTLTVSNMSPEDSSIYLCSVMARDNSPLHFGNGTRLTVT.